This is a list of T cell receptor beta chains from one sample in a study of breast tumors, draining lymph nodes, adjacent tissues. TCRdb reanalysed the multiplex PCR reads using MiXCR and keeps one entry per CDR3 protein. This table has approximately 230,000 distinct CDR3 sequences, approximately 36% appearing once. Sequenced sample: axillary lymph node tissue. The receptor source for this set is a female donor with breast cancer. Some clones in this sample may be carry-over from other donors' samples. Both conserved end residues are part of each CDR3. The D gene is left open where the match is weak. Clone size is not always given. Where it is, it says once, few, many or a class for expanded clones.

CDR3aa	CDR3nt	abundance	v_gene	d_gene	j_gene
CATSDPLRRGGEKLFF	TGTGCCACCAGTGATCCCCTACGTCGGGGAGGTGAAAAACTGTTTTTT	-	TRBV24-1	-	TRBJ1-4
CASSLTDYEQYF	TGTGCCAGCAGCCTGACAGACTACGAGCAGTACTTC	many	TRBV11-2	-	TRBJ2-7
CASSQDPQGAGEQYF	TGTGCCAGCAGCCAAGACCCCCAGGGGGCTGGAGAGCAGTACTTC	many	TRBV4-2	TRBD1	TRBJ2-7
CASSIDNSGANVLTF	TGTGCCAGTAGTATAGACAACTCTGGGGCCAACGTCCTGACTTTC	-	TRBV19	-	TRBJ2-6
CASSLAPGEKLFF	TGTGCCAGCAGCTTAGCGCCAGGTGAAAAACTGTTTTTT	-	TRBV7-2	-	TRBJ1-4
CASSLAPVGAEDTQYF	TGCGCCAGCAGCTTGGCCCCAGTGGGCGCGGAAGATACGCAGTATTTT	many	TRBV5-1	-	TRBJ2-3
CASRPQGAGGNEHF	TGTGCCAGCAGACCTCAGGGGGCGGGCGGCAATGAGCATTTT	-	TRBV2	TRBD1	TRBJ1-5
CASSEGETQYF	TGCGCCAGCAGTGAGGGGGAGACCCAGTACTTC	many	TRBV10-1	-	TRBJ2-5
CASSLDRLDTQYF	TGTGCCAGCAGCTTAGATCGCCTTGATACGCAGTATTTT	many	TRBV5-1	-	TRBJ2-3
CASTSGLSGNTIYF	TGTGCCAGCACTTCAGGGTTGTCTGGAAACACCATATATTTT	many	TRBV11-1	-	TRBJ1-3
CSASRTTYEQYF	TGCAGTGCTAGCCGGACTACCTACGAGCAGTACTTC	many	TRBV20-1	-	TRBJ2-7
CASSEREIKGPYEQYF	TGTGCCAGCAGTGAGCGGGAGATCAAAGGCCCCTACGAGCAGTACTTC	-	TRBV6-4	TRBD2	TRBJ2-7
CSAIHRGQETQYF	TGCAGTGCCATTCACAGGGGCCAAGAGACCCAGTACTTC	many	TRBV20-1	TRBD1	TRBJ2-5
CASRRSAGGTDTQYF	TGTGCCAGCAGGAGATCGGCAGGGGGCACAGATACGCAGTATTTT	many	TRBV6-4	-	TRBJ2-3
CASSQDFRRNYGYTF	TGTGCCAGCAGCCAAGATTTTCGCAGGAACTATGGCTACACCTTC	-	TRBV3-1	-	TRBJ1-2
CASSELHF	TGTGCCAGCAGCGAACTCCACTTT	-	TRBV6-2/TRBV6-3	-	TRBJ1-6
CASSLIGATNEKLFF	TGTGCCAGCAGCTTAATCGGTGCAACTAATGAAAAACTGTTTTTT	many	TRBV7-9	-	TRBJ1-4
CASSRGVGNQPQHF	TGTGCCAGTAGTAGAGGGGTGGGCAATCAGCCCCAGCATTTT	many	TRBV19	-	TRBJ1-5
CAISPSESETQYF	TGTGCCATCAGCCCTAGCGAGAGCGAGACCCAGTACTTC	many	TRBV10-3	-	TRBJ2-5
CASSGAISGGGPEETQYF	TGTGCCAGCAGTGGGGCGATAAGTGGGGGGGGCCCGGAGGAGACCCAGTACTTC	many	TRBV12-3/TRBV12-4	-	TRBJ2-5
CASSLGGHYSNQPQHF	TGTGCCAGCAGCTTGGGAGGCCATTATAGCAATCAGCCCCAGCATTTT	many	TRBV7-8	-	TRBJ1-5
CASSLSLAGPNEQFF	TGTGCTAGCAGCTTATCACTAGCGGGTCCCAATGAGCAGTTCTTC	-	TRBV7-7	TRBD2	TRBJ2-1
CAWNSRRDEDTQYF	TGTGCCTGGAATAGTCGGCGGGATGAAGATACGCAGTATTTT	many	TRBV30	-	TRBJ2-3
CAIRGGNEQFF	TGTGCCATCAGAGGGGGCAATGAGCAGTTCTTC	many	TRBV10-3	-	TRBJ2-1
CASSVSRQGTGEQYF	TGTGCCAGCAGTGTCAGTAGACAGGGAACTGGCGAGCAGTACTTC	-	TRBV2	TRBD1	TRBJ2-7
CASSLDNGRTTLNEQFF	TGTGCCAGCAGCTTAGATAATGGGCGTACGACCCTAAATGAGCAGTTCTTC	many	TRBV7-6	-	TRBJ2-1
CASSHNSGWSTDTQYF	TGTGCCAGCAGCCACAATTCTGGGTGGTCCACAGATACGCAGTATTTT	few	TRBV5-8	-	TRBJ2-3
CASSLYNGNEQFF	TGTGCCAGCAGTTTATACAATGGAAATGAGCAGTTCTTC	many	TRBV12-3/TRBV12-4	-	TRBJ2-1
CSVPGQGSYEQYF	TGCAGCGTTCCGGGACAGGGGTCGTACGAGCAGTACTTC	many	TRBV29-1	TRBD1	TRBJ2-7
CASSRSSSGREQFF	TGTGCCAGTAGTCGATCGTCTAGCGGGAGGGAGCAGTTCTTC	many	TRBV19	TRBD2	TRBJ2-1
CASSDRQSGRAVYEQYF	TGTGCCAGCAGCGACAGACAAAGCGGGAGGGCGGTCTACGAGCAGTACTTC	-	TRBV6-1	TRBD2	TRBJ2-7
CASSLYPSPNTEAFF	TGTGCCAGCAGCTTGTATCCAAGCCCGAACACTGAAGCTTTCTTT	once	TRBV2	-	TRBJ1-1
CASSIQGRNQPQHF	TGTGCCAGTAGTATTCAGGGTCGCAATCAGCCCCAGCATTTT	many	TRBV19	-	TRBJ1-5
CASSTSGQGQTQYF	TGTGCCAGTAGTACCTCGGGACAGGGACAGACCCAGTACTTC	many	TRBV19	TRBD1	TRBJ2-5
CASPSTTFTNEKLFF	TGTGCTAGCCCCAGTACTACCTTTACTAATGAAAAACTGTTTTTT	-	TRBV14	-	TRBJ1-4
CASSSRTGRYGYTF	TGTGCCAGCAGCTCCAGGACAGGCCGGTATGGCTACACCTTC	many	TRBV7-2	TRBD1	TRBJ1-2
CASSFTGEGEKLFF	TGTGCCAGCAGCTTCACAGGGGAGGGGGAAAAACTGTTTTTT	many	TRBV7-9	TRBD1	TRBJ1-4
CASSIGGRQPQHF	TGTGCCAGTAGTATTGGGGGAAGGCAGCCCCAGCATTTT	many	TRBV19	-	TRBJ1-5
CASSFRRGAQPQHF	TGTGCCAGCAGTTTCCGCAGGGGCGCCCAGCCCCAGCATTTT	few	TRBV12-3/TRBV12-4	-	TRBJ1-5
CSLGVGYGYTF	TGCAGCCTAGGGGTTGGCTATGGCTACACCTTC	many	TRBV29-1	-	TRBJ1-2
CASSQDHQPQHF	TGTGCCAGCAGCCAAGATCATCAGCCCCAGCATTTT	many	TRBV3-2	-	TRBJ1-5